This T cell receptor beta chain was sequenced in a study of patients and donors after allogeneic stem cell transplantation. TCRdb reprocessed the RT-PCR reads via MiXCR and lists one record per CDR3 protein. The sample lists about 150,000 distinct CDR3 sequences, about 40% occurring once. After removal of 10 bases from V and 3 bases from J, the junction contained 5 bases not matched to a gene. The germline CDR1 and CDR2 sequences are ENHRY and SYGVKD. The length of the CDR3 is 14 residues. The specimen sequenced was blood, either unsorted or a sorted T cell fraction (not recorded which). The chain employs TRBV10-3 and TRBJ2-3, with TRBD2 matching 12 bases. This receptor was taken from a human donor who was either an allogeneic HSCT recipient or a stem cell or donor lymphocyte infusion donor (not recorded which). It is not recorded whose cells these are; they may come from a transplant donor. DNA for the CDR3: TGTGCCACCGAGACTAGCGGGGGAACAGATACGCAGTATTTT. Its translation: CATETSGGTDTQYF.